These 8 T cell receptor beta chains came from one sample sequenced in a study of identical twins. TCRdb reanalysed the 5' RACE reads using MiXCR and keeps one entry per CDR3 protein. Of some 790,000 distinct CDR3 sequences listed, 15% to 20% are singletons. This sample was shared with a second study, whose subject was T cells expressing NK-cell markers.

The source material was PBMCs. The source of these receptors is a woman aged 18-29 years in good health.

V usage is TRBV29-1 and J usage is TRBJ1-2, with D possibly being TRBD1 (6 bases). The CDR3 is 15 residues long. V lost 0 bases, J lost 7 bases, and 18 bases lay in between. CDR1 is SQVTM and CDR2 is ANQGSEA in the germline V gene. The CDR3 DNA reads as TGCAGCGTTGAAGAGACCGATTCACAGGGTGGTGGCTACACCTTC. Amino acid sequence: CSVEETDSQGGGYTF.

This clonotype turned up a few times. V gene TRBV24-1 combines with J gene TRBJ1-1; no clear D. Germline V CDR1 and CDR2: KGHDR, SFDVKD. The CDR3 contains 9 residues. The germline V and J ends were trimmed by 7 bases and 7 bases, with 3 bases remaining between them. CDR3 residues: CATSYEAFF. Here the CDR3 DNA reads TGTGCCACCAGCTATGAAGCTTTCTTT.

This clonotype was counted a few times. The gene calls are TRBV28 and TRBJ2-3; 10 positions agree with TRBD2. Germline trimming cut 8 bases from V and 2 bases from J; bases unmatched to any gene: 10. This CDR3 has 16 amino acids. Germline CDR1 and CDR2: MDHEN and SYDVKM. The DNA of the CDR3 is TGTGCCAGCCGGCCCGGGACTAGCGCCCTCACAGATACGCAGTATTTT. It yields the protein CASRPGTSALTDTQYF.

This clonotype showed up just a few times. The chain couples TRBV20-1 to TRBJ2-3; D is perhaps TRBD1 or TRBD2 (6 bases each). V dropped 0 bases and J dropped 9 bases, with 13 bases sitting between them. The CDR3 is 13 residues long. The V gene's germline CDR1 is DFQATT and CDR2 SNEGSKA (reference sequence). The CDR3 loop is CSARDRGGSTQYF. The CDR3 bases are TGCAGTGCTAGAGATAGAGGGGGGTCAACGCAGTATTTT.

This clonotype was observed once. The chain joins TRBV1 to TRBJ2-1. TRBV1 counts as a pseudogene. This CDR3 spans 16 amino acids. The CDR3 loop is CTSSQVHLRTKNEQFF. DNA for the CDR3: TGCACCAGCAGCCAAGTCCATTTGAGGACCAAGAATGAGCAGTTCTTC.

The chain carries TRBV20-1 and TRBJ2-1; 7 nucleotides line up with TRBD2. After removal of 3 bases from V and 9 bases from J, the junction contained 14 bases not matched to a gene. The CDR3 has 15 residues. Germline values: CDR1 DFQATT, CDR2 SNEGSKA (reference sequence). As DNA, the CDR3 is TGCAGTGCTAGGAGGCGAGCAGGAGGACTAGGTGAGCAGTTCTTC. Residues: CSARRRAGGLGEQFF.

This clonotype was detected only a few times. This sequence joins TRBV7-2 and TRBJ2-3, with 7 bases identical to TRBD2. This CDR3 spans 15 amino acids. Losses at the gene ends were 6 bases for V and 3 bases for J; bases not matched to a gene: 9. Germline values: CDR1 SGHTA, CDR2 FQGNSA. The DNA for the CDR3 is TGTGCCAGCAGTTCCGGGGGGTTGAAGACAGATACGCAGTATTTT. Translating gives CASSSGGLKTDTQYF. Using reference TRBV7-2 and TRBJ2-3 for the parts outside the CDR3, the full variable domain is GAGVSQSPSNKVTEKGKDVELRCDPISGHTALYWYRQSLGQGLEFLIYFQGNSAPDKSGLPSDRFSAERTGGSVSTLTIQRTQQEDSAVYLCASSSGGLKTDTQYFGPGTRLTVL.

This sequence joins TRBV20-1 and TRBJ2-5, with 7 bases identical to TRBD2. V lost 1 base and J lost 1; bases outside the gene matches: 15. Germline V gives CDR1 DFQATT, CDR2 SNEGSKA (reference sequence). This CDR3 spans 18 amino acids. CDR3 sequence: CSARAFKTGGWAQETQYF. The CDR3 DNA is TGCAGTGCTAGAGCCTTTAAGACGGGGGGATGGGCCCAAGAGACCCAGTACTTC.